This T cell receptor beta chain is from a study of coeliac disease. The CDR3 totals 13 residues. Trimming removed 7 bases at V and 5 bases at J, with 12 bases between. Germline V CDR1 and CDR2: MNHNS, SASEGT. Clones were sequenced by immunoSEQ multiplex PCR, and TCRdb holds only the in-frame ones, with some missing. This repertoire shows several thousand clones, around 50% found once; its top ten account for around 10%. This sequence joins TRBV6-1 and TRBJ2-1, with a tentative D call TRBD2 (6 bases). The source of this sequence is a woman in her seventies with celiac disease. The sample comprised intraepithelial lymphocytes from the gut. The CDR3 is CASTRGYNNEQFF. The CDR3 region has the DNA TGTGCCAGCACCCGGGGGTATAACAATGAGCAGTTCTTC.